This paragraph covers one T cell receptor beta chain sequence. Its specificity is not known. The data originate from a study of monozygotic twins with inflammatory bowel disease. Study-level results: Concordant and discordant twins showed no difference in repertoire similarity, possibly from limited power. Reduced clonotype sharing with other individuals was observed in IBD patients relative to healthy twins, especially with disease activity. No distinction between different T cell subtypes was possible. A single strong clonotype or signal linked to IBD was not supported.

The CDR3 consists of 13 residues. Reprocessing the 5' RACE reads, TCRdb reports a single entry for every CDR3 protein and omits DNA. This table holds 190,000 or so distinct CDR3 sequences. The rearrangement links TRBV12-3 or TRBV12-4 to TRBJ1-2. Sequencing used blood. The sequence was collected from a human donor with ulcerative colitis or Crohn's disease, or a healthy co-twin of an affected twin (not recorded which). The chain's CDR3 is CASSLGRRYGYTF.